The rows below give T cell receptor beta chains drawn from one sample of a study of T-cell reconstitution after alpha-beta-depleted transplantation in children. TCRdb reprocessed the PCR reads with MiXCR, giving one entry per CDR3 protein. The table has some 290,000 distinct CDR3 sequences, 9.9% seen once; the top ten hold about 9.4%. The input for sequencing was PBMCs from the stem cell graft donor, taken from the stem cell graft. The receptors shown here come from a human donor who donated a stem cell graft to a child with SCID. Both conserved end residues are part of each CDR3. A D gene is named only where the DNA matches it firmly. Expanded clones are given a class, and other clones once, few, many or no size at all.

j_call: TRBJ2-7; v_call: TRBV20-1; clone_size: .; d_call: .; cdr3_nt: TGCAGTGCCGAGCCCGGGGGGCAATCCTACGAGCAGTACTTC; cdr3_aa: CSAEPGGQSYEQYF
j_call: TRBJ1-1; v_call: TRBV12-3/TRBV12-4; clone_size: .; d_call: TRBD1; cdr3_nt: TGTGCCAGCAATATAGGGGGCGGAACTGAAGCTTTCTTT; cdr3_aa: CASNIGGGTEAFF
j_call: TRBJ1-4; v_call: TRBV6-5; clone_size: .; d_call: TRBD1; cdr3_nt: TGTGCCAGCAGTTTGGGGGTTCCAGGGGGCAGATTCGGTGAAAAACTGTTTTTT; cdr3_aa: CASSLGVPGGRFGEKLFF
j_call: TRBJ2-7; v_call: TRBV3-1; clone_size: .; d_call: .; cdr3_nt: TGTGCCAGCAGCCAAACTTCCCCCGGGACAGCATTACTAGCGGACAAATACGAGCAGTACTTC; cdr3_aa: CASSQTSPGTALLADKYEQYF
j_call: TRBJ2-1; v_call: TRBV7-9; clone_size: few; d_call: .; cdr3_nt: TGTGCCAGCAGCTTGGGGGATGCGGTTTACAATGAGCAGTTCTTC; cdr3_aa: CASSLGDAVYNEQFF
j_call: TRBJ2-7; v_call: TRBV5-6; clone_size: .; d_call: .; cdr3_nt: TGTGCCAGCAGCCCCGGGGCCCGGGGCCACGAGCAGTACTTC; cdr3_aa: CASSPGARGHEQYF
j_call: TRBJ2-2; v_call: TRBV10-3; clone_size: few; d_call: .; cdr3_nt: TGTGCCATCAGATCGGGACCAATAAACACCGGGGAGCTGTTTTTT; cdr3_aa: CAIRSGPINTGELFF
j_call: TRBJ2-7; v_call: TRBV7-2; clone_size: few; d_call: .; cdr3_nt: TGTGCCAGCAGCTTAGTAGGAGGGAGCGAGCAGTACTTC; cdr3_aa: CASSLVGGSEQYF
j_call: TRBJ1-1; v_call: TRBV4-1; clone_size: many; d_call: .; cdr3_nt: TGCGCCAGCAGCCAAGATATCCCGGCCAGCTTGGGCTTCACTGAAGCTTTCTTT; cdr3_aa: CASSQDIPASLGFTEAFF
j_call: TRBJ2-7; v_call: TRBV6-6; clone_size: many; d_call: .; cdr3_nt: TGTGCCAGCAGCCATGGGCCGACGTACGAGCAGTACTTC; cdr3_aa: CASSHGPTYEQYF
j_call: TRBJ2-3; v_call: TRBV12-3/TRBV12-4; clone_size: many; d_call: TRBD2; cdr3_nt: TGTGCCAGCAGTCGACTTACTAGCGGGGGTTACACAGATACGCAGTATTTT; cdr3_aa: CASSRLTSGGYTDTQYF
j_call: TRBJ2-5; v_call: TRBV4-1; clone_size: few; d_call: .; cdr3_nt: TGCGCCAGCAGCCAAAGTATTACAGGCAAAGAGACCCAGTACTTC; cdr3_aa: CASSQSITGKETQYF
j_call: TRBJ2-1; v_call: TRBV27; clone_size: .; d_call: TRBD2; cdr3_nt: TGTGCCAGCAGAACTAGCGGGGGGGCCTACAATGAGCAGTTCTTC; cdr3_aa: CASRTSGGAYNEQFF
j_call: TRBJ1-3; v_call: TRBV9; clone_size: .; d_call: .; cdr3_nt: TGTGCCAGCAGCGTAGGGTCTGGCTCTGGAAACACCATATATTTT; cdr3_aa: CASSVGSGSGNTIYF
j_call: TRBJ2-7; v_call: TRBV5-1; clone_size: .; d_call: .; cdr3_nt: TGCGCCAGCAGCATAACTGGGGGCAATGAGCAGTACTTC; cdr3_aa: CASSITGGNEQYF
j_call: TRBJ2-3; v_call: TRBV15; clone_size: few; d_call: .; cdr3_nt: TGTGCCACCAGCGTAGAGGGGACACGCACAGATACGCAGTATTTT; cdr3_aa: CATSVEGTRTDTQYF
j_call: TRBJ2-1; v_call: TRBV12-3/TRBV12-4; clone_size: .; d_call: TRBD2; cdr3_nt: TGTGCCAGCAGCAGCGGGATTAGCTCCTACAATGAGCAGTTCTTC; cdr3_aa: CASSSGISSYNEQFF
j_call: TRBJ2-2; v_call: TRBV2; clone_size: few; d_call: .; cdr3_nt: TGTGCCAGCGAGCTTCCCGGGACGGAAGACACCGGGGAGCTGTTTTTT; cdr3_aa: CASELPGTEDTGELFF
j_call: TRBJ2-5; v_call: TRBV9; clone_size: many; d_call: TRBD2; cdr3_nt: TGTGCCAGCAGCGTAGGAGGTAGCGCGGGACTAGTAGCAGGTCAAGAGACCCAGTACTTC; cdr3_aa: CASSVGGSAGLVAGQETQYF
j_call: TRBJ2-1; v_call: TRBV5-1; clone_size: .; d_call: TRBD2; cdr3_nt: TGCGCCAGCAGCTTAAAACAGGGCGACAGCGGGGGGAGCTCCTACAATGAGCAGTTCTTC; cdr3_aa: CASSLKQGDSGGSSYNEQFF
j_call: TRBJ2-1; v_call: TRBV7-6; clone_size: .; d_call: TRBD2; cdr3_nt: TGTGCCAGCAGCTCGTTAGCGGGGGGGCTTATAGATGAGCAGTTCTTC; cdr3_aa: CASSSLAGGLIDEQFF
j_call: TRBJ2-7; v_call: TRBV10-3; clone_size: .; d_call: .; cdr3_nt: TGTGCCATCAGTGACCCCTTGGATCCCGCCTACGAGCAGTACTTC; cdr3_aa: CAISDPLDPAYEQYF
j_call: TRBJ2-7; v_call: TRBV5-1; clone_size: once; d_call: .; cdr3_nt: TGCGCCAGCAGCTTGGTAGGGGACTCCTACGAGCAGTACTTC; cdr3_aa: CASSLVGDSYEQYF
j_call: TRBJ1-5; v_call: TRBV21-1; clone_size: .; d_call: .; cdr3_nt: TGTGCCAGCAGCAAAAAAAACAGGGGGCGACAGCCCCAGCATTTT; cdr3_aa: CASSKKNRGRQPQHF